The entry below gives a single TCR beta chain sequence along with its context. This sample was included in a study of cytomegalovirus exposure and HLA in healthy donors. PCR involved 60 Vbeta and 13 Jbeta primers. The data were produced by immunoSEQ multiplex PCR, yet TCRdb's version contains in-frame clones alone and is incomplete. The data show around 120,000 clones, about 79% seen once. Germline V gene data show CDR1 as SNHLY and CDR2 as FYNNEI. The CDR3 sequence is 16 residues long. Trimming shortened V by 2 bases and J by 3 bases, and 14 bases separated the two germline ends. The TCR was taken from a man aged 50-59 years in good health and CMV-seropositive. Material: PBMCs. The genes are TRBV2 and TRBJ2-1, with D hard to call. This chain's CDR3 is CASSEYALGFYNEQFF. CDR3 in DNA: TGTGCCAGCAGTGAATACGCCTTGGGCTTCTACAATGAGCAGTTCTTC.